The sequence of this T cell receptor (beta chain) was determined in a study of T cells in Graves' hyperthyroidism and ophthalmopathy. Many counts were recorded for this clonotype. Germline V lookup: CDR1 MDHEN, CDR2 SYDVKM. Trimming at V came to 5 bases and at J to 5 bases, leaving 7 bases not matched to a gene. The CDR3 extends over 15 amino acids. RNA transcripts gave rise to amplified TCR beta CDR3 regions. Using the HTBI primer set, a first-round RT-PCR was run on the TCR CDR3. TCRdb fed the multiplex PCR reads into MiXCR, producing one record per CDR3 protein. This sample yields hundreds of thousands of distinct CDR3 sequences, of which approximately 14% are seen a single time; about 21% belongs to the top ten.

The sample consisted of blood. The V and J genes are TRBV28 and TRBJ2-3; 10 bases agree with TRBD2. This receptor was obtained from a woman in her fifties or sixties with Graves' ophthalmopathy. Written as DNA, the CDR3 is TGTGCCAGCAGTCCTCTAGCGGGGGCGATAGATACGCAGTATTTT. This translates into CASSPLAGAIDTQYF.